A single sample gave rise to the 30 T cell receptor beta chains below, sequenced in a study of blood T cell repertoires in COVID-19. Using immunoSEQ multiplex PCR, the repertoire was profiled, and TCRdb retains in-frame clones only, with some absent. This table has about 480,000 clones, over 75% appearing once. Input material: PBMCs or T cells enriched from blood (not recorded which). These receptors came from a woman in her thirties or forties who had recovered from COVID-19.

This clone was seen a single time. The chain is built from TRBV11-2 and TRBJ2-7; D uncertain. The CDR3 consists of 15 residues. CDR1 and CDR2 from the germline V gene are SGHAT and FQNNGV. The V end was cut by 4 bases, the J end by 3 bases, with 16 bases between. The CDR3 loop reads CASSSVMGTGYEQYF. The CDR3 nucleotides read TGTGCCAGCAGCTCCGTGATGGGCACCGGCTACGAGCAGTACTTC.

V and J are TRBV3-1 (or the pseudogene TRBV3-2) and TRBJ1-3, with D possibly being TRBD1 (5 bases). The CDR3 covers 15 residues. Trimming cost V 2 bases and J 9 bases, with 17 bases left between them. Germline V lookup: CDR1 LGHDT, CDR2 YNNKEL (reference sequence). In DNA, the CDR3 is TGTGCCAGCAGCCAACTAGGACAATCGGTCGCCACCATATATTTT. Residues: CASSQLGQSVATIYF.

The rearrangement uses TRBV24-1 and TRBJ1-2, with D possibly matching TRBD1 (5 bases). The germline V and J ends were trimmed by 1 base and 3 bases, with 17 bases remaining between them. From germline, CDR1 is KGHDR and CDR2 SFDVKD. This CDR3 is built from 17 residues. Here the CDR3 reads CATSDLESQDYDYGYTF. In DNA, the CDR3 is TGTGCCACCAGTGATTTAGAATCACAGGATTATGACTATGGCTACACCTTC.

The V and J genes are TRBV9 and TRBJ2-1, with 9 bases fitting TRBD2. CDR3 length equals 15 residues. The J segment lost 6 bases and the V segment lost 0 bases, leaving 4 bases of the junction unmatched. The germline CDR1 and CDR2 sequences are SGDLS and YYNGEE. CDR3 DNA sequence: TGTGCCAGCAGCGTAGGGACTAGCGCACTCAATGAGCAGTTCTTC. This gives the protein CASSVGTSALNEQFF.

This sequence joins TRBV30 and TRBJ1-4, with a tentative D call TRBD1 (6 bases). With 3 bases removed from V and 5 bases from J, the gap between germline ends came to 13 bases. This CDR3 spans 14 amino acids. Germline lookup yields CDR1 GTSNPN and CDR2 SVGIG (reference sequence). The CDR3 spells CAWSQDSLNEKLFF. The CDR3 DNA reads TGTGCCTGGAGCCAGGACAGCCTCAATGAAAAACTGTTTTTT.

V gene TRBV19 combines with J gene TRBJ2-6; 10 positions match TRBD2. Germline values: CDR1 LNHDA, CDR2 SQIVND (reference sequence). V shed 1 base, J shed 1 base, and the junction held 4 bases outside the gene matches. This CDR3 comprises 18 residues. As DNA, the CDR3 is TGTGCCAGTAGTATAGTGTCTAGCGGGAGTTCTGGGGCCAACGTCCTGACTTTC. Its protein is CASSIVSSGSSGANVLTF.

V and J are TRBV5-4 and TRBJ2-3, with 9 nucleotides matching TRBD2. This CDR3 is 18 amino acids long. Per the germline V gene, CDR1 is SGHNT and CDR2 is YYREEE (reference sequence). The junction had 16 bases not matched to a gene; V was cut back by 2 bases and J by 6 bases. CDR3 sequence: CASSFPWREGPQGDTQYF. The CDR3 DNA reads TGTGCCAGCAGCTTCCCATGGCGGGAGGGCCCCCAAGGGGATACGCAGTATTTT.

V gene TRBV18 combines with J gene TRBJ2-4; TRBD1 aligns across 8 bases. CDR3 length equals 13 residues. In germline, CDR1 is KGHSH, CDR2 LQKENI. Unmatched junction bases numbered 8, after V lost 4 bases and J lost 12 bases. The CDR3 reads CASSLATGEDQYF. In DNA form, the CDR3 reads TGTGCCAGCTCACTTGCGACAGGGGAGGATCAGTACTTC.

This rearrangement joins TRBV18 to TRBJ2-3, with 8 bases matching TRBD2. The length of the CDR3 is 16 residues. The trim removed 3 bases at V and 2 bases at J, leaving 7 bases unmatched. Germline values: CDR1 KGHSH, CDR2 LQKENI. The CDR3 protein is CASSPVAGMVTDTQYF. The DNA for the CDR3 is TGTGCCAGCTCACCCGTAGCGGGAATGGTCACAGATACGCAGTATTTT.

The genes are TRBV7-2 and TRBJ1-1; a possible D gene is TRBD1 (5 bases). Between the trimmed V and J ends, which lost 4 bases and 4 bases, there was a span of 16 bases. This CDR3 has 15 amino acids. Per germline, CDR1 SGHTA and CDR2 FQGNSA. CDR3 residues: CASSSMGLGATEAFF. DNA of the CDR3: TGTGCCAGCAGCTCAATGGGGTTAGGGGCCACTGAAGCTTTCTTT.

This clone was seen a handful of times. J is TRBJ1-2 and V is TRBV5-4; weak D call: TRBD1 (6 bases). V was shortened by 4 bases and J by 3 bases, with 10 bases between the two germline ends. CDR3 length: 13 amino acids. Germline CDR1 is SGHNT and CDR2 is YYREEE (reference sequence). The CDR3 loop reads CASSQGQDYGYTF. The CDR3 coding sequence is TGTGCCAGCAGCCAGGGACAAGACTATGGCTACACCTTC.

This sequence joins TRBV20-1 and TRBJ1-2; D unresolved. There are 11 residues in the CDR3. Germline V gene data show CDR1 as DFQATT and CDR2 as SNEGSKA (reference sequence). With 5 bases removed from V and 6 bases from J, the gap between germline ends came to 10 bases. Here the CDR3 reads CSALAGNGYTF. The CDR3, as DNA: TGCAGTGCTCTAGCCGGCAATGGCTACACCTTC.

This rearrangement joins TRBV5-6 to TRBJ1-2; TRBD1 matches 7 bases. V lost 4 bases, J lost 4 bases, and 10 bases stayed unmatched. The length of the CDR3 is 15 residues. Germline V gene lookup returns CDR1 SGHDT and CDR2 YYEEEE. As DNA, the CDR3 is TGTGCCAGCAGCAAGTCGGACGGACAGGCCTATGGCTACACCTTC. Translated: CASSKSDGQAYGYTF.

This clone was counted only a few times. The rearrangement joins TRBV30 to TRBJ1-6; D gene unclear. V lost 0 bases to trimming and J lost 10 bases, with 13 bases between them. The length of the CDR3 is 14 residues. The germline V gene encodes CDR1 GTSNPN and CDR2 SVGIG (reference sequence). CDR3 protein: CAWSVEGVGSPLHF. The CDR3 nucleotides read TGTGCCTGGAGTGTGGAGGGAGTTGGGTCACCCCTCCACTTT. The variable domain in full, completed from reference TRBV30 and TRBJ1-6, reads SQTIHQWPATLVQPVGSPLSLECTVEGTSNPNLYWYRQAAGRGLQLLFYSVGIGQISSEVPQNLSASRPQDRQFILSSKKLLLSDSGFYLCAWSVEGVGSPLHFGNGTRLTVT.

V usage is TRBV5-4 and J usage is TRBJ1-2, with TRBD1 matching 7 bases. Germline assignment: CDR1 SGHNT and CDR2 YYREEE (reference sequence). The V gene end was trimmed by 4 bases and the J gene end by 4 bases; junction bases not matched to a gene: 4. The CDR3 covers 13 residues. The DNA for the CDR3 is TGTGCCAGCAGCCAGGGACAGAGCTATGGCTACACCTTC. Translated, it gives CASSQGQSYGYTF.

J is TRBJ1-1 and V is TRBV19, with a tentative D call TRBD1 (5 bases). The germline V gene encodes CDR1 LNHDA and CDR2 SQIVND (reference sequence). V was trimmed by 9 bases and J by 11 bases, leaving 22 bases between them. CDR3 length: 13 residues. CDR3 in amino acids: CASRGLYEVLAFF. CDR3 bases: TGTGCCAGCCGGGGACTGTATGAAGTACTGGCTTTCTTT.

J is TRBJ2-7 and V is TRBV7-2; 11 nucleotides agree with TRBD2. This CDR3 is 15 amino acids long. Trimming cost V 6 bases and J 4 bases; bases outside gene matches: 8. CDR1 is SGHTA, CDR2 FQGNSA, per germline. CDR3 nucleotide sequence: TGTGCCAGCAGAAGAACCGGGACTAGCGGATACGAGCAGTACTTC. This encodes CASRRTGTSGYEQYF.

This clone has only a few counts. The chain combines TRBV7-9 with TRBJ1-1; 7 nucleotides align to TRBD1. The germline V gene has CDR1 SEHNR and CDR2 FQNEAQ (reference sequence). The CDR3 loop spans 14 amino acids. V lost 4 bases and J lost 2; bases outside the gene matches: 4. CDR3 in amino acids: CASSSGTVNTEAFF. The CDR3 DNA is TGTGCCAGCAGCTCCGGGACAGTTAACACTGAAGCTTTCTTT.

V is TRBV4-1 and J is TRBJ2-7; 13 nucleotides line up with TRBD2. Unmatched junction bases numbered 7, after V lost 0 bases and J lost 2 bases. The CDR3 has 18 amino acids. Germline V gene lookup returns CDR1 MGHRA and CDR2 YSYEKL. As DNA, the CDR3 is TGCGCCAGCAGCCAAGAGTATTTAGGGACTAGCGGGACCTACGAGCAGTACTTC. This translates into CASSQEYLGTSGTYEQYF.

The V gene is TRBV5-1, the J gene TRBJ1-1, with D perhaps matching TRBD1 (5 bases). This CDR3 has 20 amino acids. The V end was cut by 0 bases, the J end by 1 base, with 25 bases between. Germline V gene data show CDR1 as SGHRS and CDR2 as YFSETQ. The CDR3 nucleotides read TGCGCCAGCAGCTTGGTCGGGGGACGTCCCTTCCGCGAATCGAACACTGAAGCTTTCTTT. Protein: CASSLVGGRPFRESNTEAFF.

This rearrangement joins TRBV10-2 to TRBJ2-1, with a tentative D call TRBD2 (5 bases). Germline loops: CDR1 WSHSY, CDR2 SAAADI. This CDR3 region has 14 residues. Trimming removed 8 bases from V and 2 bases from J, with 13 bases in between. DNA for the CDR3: TGCGCCAGCTCCCTAGCACCCACCTACAATGAGCAGTTCTTC. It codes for CASSLAPTYNEQFF.

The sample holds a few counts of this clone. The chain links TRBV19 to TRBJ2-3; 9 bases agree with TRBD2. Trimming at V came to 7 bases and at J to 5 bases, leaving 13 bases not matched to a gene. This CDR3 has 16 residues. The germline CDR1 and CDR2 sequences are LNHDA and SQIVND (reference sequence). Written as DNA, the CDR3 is TGTGCCAGTATCACAAAACCGGGACTAGCAAAAGATACGCAGTATTTT. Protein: CASITKPGLAKDTQYF.

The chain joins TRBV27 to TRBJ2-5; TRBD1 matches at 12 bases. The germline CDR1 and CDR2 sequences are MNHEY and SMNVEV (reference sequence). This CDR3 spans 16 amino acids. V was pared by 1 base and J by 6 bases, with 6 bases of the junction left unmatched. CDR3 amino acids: CASSLLGGQGAQTQYF. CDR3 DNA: TGTGCCAGCAGTTTATTGGGGGGACAGGGGGCACAGACCCAGTACTTC.

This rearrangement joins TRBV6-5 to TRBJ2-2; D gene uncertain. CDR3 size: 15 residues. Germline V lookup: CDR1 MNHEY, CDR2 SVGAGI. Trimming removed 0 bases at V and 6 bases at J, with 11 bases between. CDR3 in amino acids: CASSYSSLLSGELFF. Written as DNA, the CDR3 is TGTGCCAGCAGTTACTCAAGCCTATTGTCCGGGGAGCTGTTTTTT.

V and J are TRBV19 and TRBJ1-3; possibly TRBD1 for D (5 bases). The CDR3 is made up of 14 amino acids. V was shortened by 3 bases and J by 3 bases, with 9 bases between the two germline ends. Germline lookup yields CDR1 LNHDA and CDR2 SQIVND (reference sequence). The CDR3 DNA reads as TGTGCCAGTAGTATCGGGGGGGTTGGAAACACCATATATTTT. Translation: CASSIGGVGNTIYF.

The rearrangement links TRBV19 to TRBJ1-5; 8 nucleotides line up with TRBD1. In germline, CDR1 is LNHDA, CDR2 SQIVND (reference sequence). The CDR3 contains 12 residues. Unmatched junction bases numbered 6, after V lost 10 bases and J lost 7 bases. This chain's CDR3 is CATGQGSQPQHF. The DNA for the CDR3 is TGTGCCACAGGACAGGGTAGCCAGCCCCAGCATTTT.

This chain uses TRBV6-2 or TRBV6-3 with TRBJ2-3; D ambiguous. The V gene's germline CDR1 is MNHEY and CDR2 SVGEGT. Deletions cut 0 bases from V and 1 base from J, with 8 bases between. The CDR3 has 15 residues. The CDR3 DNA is TGTGCCAGCAGTTACTCCGCTTCGGGCACAGATACGCAGTATTTT. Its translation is CASSYSASGTDTQYF.

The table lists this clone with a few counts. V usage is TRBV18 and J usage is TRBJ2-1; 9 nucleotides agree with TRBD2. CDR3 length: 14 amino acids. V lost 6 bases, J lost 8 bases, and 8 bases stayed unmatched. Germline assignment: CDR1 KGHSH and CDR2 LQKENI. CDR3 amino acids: CASSYAGGSYEQFF. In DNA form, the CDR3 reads TGTGCCAGCTCTTACGCGGGAGGGTCCTATGAGCAGTTCTTC.

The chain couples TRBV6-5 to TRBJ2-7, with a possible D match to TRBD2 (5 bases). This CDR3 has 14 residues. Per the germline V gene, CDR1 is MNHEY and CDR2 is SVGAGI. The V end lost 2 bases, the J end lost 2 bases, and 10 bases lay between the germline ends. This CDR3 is CASSYESGTYEQYF. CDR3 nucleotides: TGTGCCAGCAGTTACGAGTCGGGAACCTACGAGCAGTACTTC.

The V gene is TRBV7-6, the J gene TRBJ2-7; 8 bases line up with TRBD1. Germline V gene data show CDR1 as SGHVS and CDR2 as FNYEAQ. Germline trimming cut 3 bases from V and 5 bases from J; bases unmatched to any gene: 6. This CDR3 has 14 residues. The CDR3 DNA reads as TGTGCCAGCAGCTTTGACAGGGGTAGCCACGAGCAGTACTTC. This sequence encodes CASSFDRGSHEQYF.